What follows describes a single TCR beta chain. Antigen: not known. The stimulus was lysate of CMV-infected fibroblasts, around 10 ug/mL. CD40L-negative CD69-negative CD45RO-high memory CD4+ T cells were sorted as populations depleted of antigen-responding cells. The libraries were made with immunoSEQ version 4 in survey mode. Repertoires were generated with immunoSEQ multiplex PCR, while TCRdb's copy carries only in-frame clones and drops some. The repertoire holds around 35,000 clones, with around 80% as singletons. Deletions cut 5 bases from V and 8 bases from J, with 10 bases between. Germline assignment: CDR1 SGHDT and CDR2 YYEEEE. This CDR3 contains 11 residues. The data derive from a study of persistence of HIV-infected CD4 T cells.

This chain links TRBV5-6 with TRBJ1-2, with TRBD1 as a possible D gene (5 bases). This receptor was identified in an adult man with HIV who was CMV-seropositive. The sample was CD4+ T cells sorted from PBMCs after approximately 20-hour stimulation, taken from a patient who received antiretroviral therapy. This CDR3 reads CASSSRDGYTF. DNA of the CDR3: TGTGCCAGCAGTTCCAGGGACGGCTACACCTTC.